Below are 21 T cell receptor beta chains sequenced from a single sample in a study of blood T cell repertoires in COVID-19. The protocol was immunoSEQ multiplex PCR, while the TCRdb copy is restricted to in-frame clones and leaves out a portion. The sample has roughly 43,000 clones, around 90% seen once. Sequences were obtained from peripheral blood. The receptors originated from a man in his fifties or sixties with active COVID-19.

This sequence joins TRBV30 and TRBJ2-6; unclear D gene. The CDR3 extends over 14 amino acids. Germline loops: CDR1 GTSNPN, CDR2 SVGIG (reference sequence). V was trimmed by 1 base and J by 5 bases, leaving 9 bases between them. The DNA for the CDR3 is TGTGCCTGGAGTGGAGTCCCCCGGGCCAACGTCCTGACTTTC. This sequence encodes CAWSGVPRANVLTF.

The genes are TRBV19 and TRBJ2-5; tentatively, D is TRBD1 (6 bases). V gave up 7 bases and J gave up 7 bases, with 25 bases separating them. The length of the CDR3 is 16 residues. Per germline, CDR1 LNHDA and CDR2 SQIVND (reference sequence). The CDR3 DNA reads TGTGCCAGTACCGGAGGACAGCGTAACGAAGATTGGACCCAGTACTTC. It specifies CASTGGQRNEDWTQYF.

The count of this clone is one. The chain joins TRBV6-2 or TRBV6-3 to TRBJ2-5, with 7 bases lining up with TRBD2. V was pared by 2 bases and J by 1 base, with 4 bases of the junction left unmatched. Looked up from germline, CDR1 is MNHEY and CDR2 is SVGEGT. This CDR3 spans 15 amino acids. Written as DNA, the CDR3 is TGTGCCAGCAGTTACAGAGCGGGGACCCAAGAGACCCAGTACTTC. Residues: CASSYRAGTQETQYF.

This clone was seen just once. The gene calls are TRBV19 and TRBJ2-3, with D maybe TRBD1 (5 bases). The germline V gene encodes CDR1 LNHDA and CDR2 SQIVND (reference sequence). With 5 bases removed from V and 7 bases from J, the gap between germline ends came to 7 bases. This CDR3 has 11 residues. The chain's CDR3 is CASSQGHTQYF. The CDR3, as DNA: TGTGCCAGTAGTCAGGGTCATACGCAGTATTTT. The full variable domain, its missing parts supplied by reference TRBV19 and TRBJ2-3, is DGGITQSPKYLFRKEGQNVTLSCEQNLNHDAMYWYRQDPGQGLRLIYYSQIVNDFQKGDIAEGYSVSREKKESFPLTVTSAQKNPTAFYLCASSQGHTQYFGPGTRLTVL.

This clone occurred a few times. At the DNA level, this CDR3 is encoded by other sequences in the same sample as well. The V gene is TRBV6-1, the J gene TRBJ2-7, with D possibly matching TRBD1 (6 bases). V was shortened by 1 base and J by 2 bases, with 9 bases between the two germline ends. The CDR3 is 14 residues long. Germline V gene sequence: CDR1 MNHNS, CDR2 SASEGT. This CDR3 is CASSEGGHPYEQYF. DNA of the CDR3: TGTGCCAGCAGTGAAGGGGGACACCCCTACGAGCAGTACTTC.

This clone was seen a few times. This chain connects TRBV5-3 to TRBJ2-1, with 9 bases identical to TRBD2. TRBV5-3 qualifies as an ORF whose function is uncertain. The CDR3 sequence is 17 residues long. V trimming: 1 base; J trimming: 5 bases; junction bases outside the gene matches: 10. CDR3 in amino acids: CARSLIGGRAINNEQFF. The CDR3 region has the DNA TGTGCCAGAAGCTTGATCGGCGGGAGGGCCATCAACAATGAGCAGTTCTTC.

In its sample, this clone was seen a few times. CDR3 residues: CASSQPLRGFGSGTTGELFF. CDR3 in DNA: TGTGCCAGCAGCCAACCGTTAAGGGGGTTTGGTAGCGGGACTACCGGGGAGCTGTTTTTT. The J gene is TRBJ2-2, the V gene TRBV3-1 (or the pseudogene TRBV3-2); 8 bases agree with TRBD2. This CDR3 has 20 amino acids. Germline V CDR1 and CDR2: LGHDT, YNNKEL (reference sequence). After removal of 2 bases from V and 5 bases from J, the junction contained 19 bases not matched to a gene.

The chain carries TRBV3-1 (or the pseudogene TRBV3-2) and TRBJ2-5; 11 positions agree with TRBD2. J was trimmed by 2 bases and V by 3 bases; bases with no gene match: 5. In germline, CDR1 is LGHDT, CDR2 YNNKEL (reference sequence). The CDR3 is 16 residues long. CDR3 nucleotide sequence: TGTGCCAGCAGCCACCGACTAGCGGGGCAACAAGAGACCCAGTACTTC. Translating gives CASSHRLAGQQETQYF.

V usage is TRBV3-1 (or the pseudogene TRBV3-2) and J usage is TRBJ1-1, with TRBD1 matching 7 bases. With V trimmed by 6 bases and J by 6 bases, 10 bases remained unmatched. The CDR3 consists of 14 residues. Germline CDR1 is LGHDT and CDR2 is YNNKEL (reference sequence). As DNA, the CDR3 is TGTGCCAGCAGACCGACAGGGTTAAAGTCTGAAGCTTTCTTT. It specifies CASRPTGLKSEAFF.

This rearrangement joins TRBV6-2 or TRBV6-3 to TRBJ2-5, with 8 bases identical to TRBD2. Germline CDR1 and CDR2: MNHEY and SVGEGT. The CDR3 has 15 amino acids. The junction had 10 bases not matched to a gene; V was cut back by 6 bases and J by 4 bases. The DNA of the CDR3 is TGTGCCAGCAGCTCCGGCGGACTAGCTCCAGAGACCCAGTACTTC. This codes for CASSSGGLAPETQYF.

Here the CDR3 DNA reads TGTGCCAGTAAGCCGGGACAGGGGCGAGAGACCCAGTACTTC. It translates to CASKPGQGRETQYF. The chain employs TRBV19 and TRBJ2-5; 10 bases fit TRBD1. With V trimmed by 7 bases and J by 4 bases, 6 bases remained unmatched. The CDR3 length is 14 residues. Per germline, CDR1 LNHDA and CDR2 SQIVND (reference sequence).

The DNA of the CDR3 is TGTGCCAGCAGTTACTCAGAGGGAGCCTCCTACAATGAGCAGTTCTTC. As protein: CASSYSEGASYNEQFF. J is TRBJ2-1 and V is TRBV6-6; perhaps TRBD2 as D (5 bases). The CDR3 length is 16 residues. V was pared by 0 bases and J by 0 bases, with 9 bases between. Germline CDR1 MNHNY, CDR2 SVGAGI (reference sequence).

V usage is TRBV13 and J usage is TRBJ2-1; 7 bases are shared with TRBD2. The CDR3 totals 16 residues. The J segment lost 3 bases and the V segment lost 4 bases, leaving 9 bases of the junction unmatched. Germline loops: CDR1 PRHDT, CDR2 FYEKMQ (reference sequence). CDR3 coding DNA: TGTGCCAGCAGCTCCCCCGGCCGGGGGGTCTACAATGAGCAGTTCTTC. Its protein product is CASSSPGRGVYNEQFF.

The chain carries TRBV6-2 or TRBV6-3 and TRBJ1-5; tentatively, D is TRBD1 (5 bases). The CDR3 is made up of 14 amino acids. Trimming left V 4 bases short and J 6 bases short, with 13 bases between. Germline-derived CDR1 and CDR2 are MNHEY and SVGEGT. The CDR3 region is CASSFPGERQPQHF. The CDR3 DNA is TGTGCCAGCAGTTTCCCGGGGGAGCGTCAGCCCCAGCATTTT.

The chain has TRBV6-5 and TRBJ2-7, with 9 bases aligning to TRBD2. Germline-derived CDR1 and CDR2 are MNHEY and SVGAGI. V lost 7 bases to trimming and J lost 2 bases; unmatched junction nucleotides: 6. This CDR3 comprises 14 residues. CDR3 amino acids: CASTRTSATYEQYF. The CDR3 DNA reads as TGTGCCAGCACTCGGACTAGCGCGACCTACGAGCAGTACTTC.

The chain combines TRBV3-1 (or the pseudogene TRBV3-2) with TRBJ1-2; D unresolved. This CDR3 is built from 12 residues. Deletions cut 2 bases from V and 5 bases from J, with 6 bases between. Germline assignment: CDR1 LGHDT and CDR2 YNNKEL (reference sequence). The CDR3 protein is CASSQNTYGYTF. The DNA of the CDR3 is TGTGCCAGCAGCCAAAACACATATGGCTACACCTTC.

This CDR3 reads CASSPQGEKLFF. As DNA, the CDR3 is TGTGCCAGCAGCCCGCAGGGGGAAAAACTGTTTTTT. V usage is TRBV4-2 and J usage is TRBJ1-4; tentatively, D is TRBD1 (6 bases). The V end lost 4 bases, the J end lost 8 bases, and 8 bases lay between the germline ends. Germline assignment: CDR1 LGHNA and CDR2 YNFKEQ. The CDR3 consists of 12 residues.

As concerns this clone: This sample also contains other DNA sequences that code for the same CDR3. The chain employs TRBV5-6 and TRBJ1-2; D possibly corresponds to TRBD1 (6 bases). There are 14 residues in the CDR3. Germline CDR1 SGHDT, CDR2 YYEEEE. Trimming pared 0 bases from V and 2 bases from J, leaving 8 bases between. Here the CDR3 reads CASSLGTVNYGYTF. CDR3 bases: TGTGCCAGCAGCTTGGGGACAGTGAACTATGGCTACACCTTC.

The chain is built from TRBV27 and TRBJ2-5; 15 bases align to TRBD2. The CDR3 has 16 residues. Per germline, CDR1 MNHEY and CDR2 SMNVEV (reference sequence). V trimming: 5 bases; J trimming: 4 bases; junction bases outside the gene matches: 5. This CDR3 is CASSHWTSGRGETQYF. Written as DNA, the CDR3 is TGTGCCAGCAGTCACTGGACTAGCGGGAGGGGAGAGACCCAGTACTTC.

The J gene is TRBJ2-5, the V gene TRBV24-1; 9 nucleotides line up with TRBD2. Germline V gene sequence: CDR1 KGHDR, CDR2 SFDVKD. V was pared by 4 bases and J by 5 bases, with 7 bases of the junction left unmatched. This CDR3 has 15 residues. CDR3 nucleotides: TGTGCCACCAGTGACGGCGGGAGGGCCCAGGAGACCCAGTACTTC. It encodes CATSDGGRAQETQYF.

V and J are TRBV4-2 and TRBJ2-5; D not certain. The CDR3 consists of 15 residues. CDR1 and CDR2 (germline): LGHNA, YNFKEQ. The V end was cut by 0 bases, the J end by 0 bases, with 8 bases between. This CDR3 is CASSQETRNQETQYF. For the CDR3, the DNA is TGTGCCAGCAGCCAAGAAACGCGGAACCAAGAGACCCAGTACTTC.